The next 5 T cell receptor beta chains were all read from a single sample in a study of control samples from healthy donors and cancer patients. TCRdb's table, derived via immunoSEQ multiplex PCR, lists solely in-frame clones and lacks some. The repertoire holds roughly 180,000 clones, 75% to 95% seen once, with around 2% in the top ten. Sequenced sample: blood. These receptors all come from a woman aged 40 to 50 in good health.

This clone was found once. The chain links TRBV5-1 to TRBJ2-1; TRBD2 matches 7 bases. The germline V gene has CDR1 SGHRS and CDR2 YFSETQ. Germline trimming cut 0 bases from V and 3 bases from J; bases unmatched to any gene: 9. CDR3 length equals 17 residues. In DNA, the CDR3 is TGCGCCAGCAGCTTGGTTTTGACCGGGGACTACTACAATGAGCAGTTCTTC. Translation: CASSLVLTGDYYNEQFF.

This chain links TRBV6-1 with TRBJ1-6; D call uncertain. CDR3 length equals 13 residues. V gave up 3 bases and J gave up 2 bases, with 2 bases separating them. Germline CDR1 is MNHNS and CDR2 is SASEGT. CDR3 sequence (DNA): TGTGCCAGCAGTGAGACCTATAATTCACCCCTCCACTTT. Its protein is CASSETYNSPLHF.

In its sample, this clone was seen once. The chain joins TRBV19 to TRBJ2-4, with 13 positions matching TRBD2. With 5 bases clipped from V and 7 bases from J, the junction kept 8 bases outside the gene matches. CDR1 is LNHDA and CDR2 is SQIVND in the germline V gene (reference sequence). There are 16 residues in the CDR3. CDR3 residues: CASSFTSGGAGNIQYF. In DNA form, the CDR3 reads TGTGCCAGTAGTTTCACTAGCGGGGGGGCCGGTAACATTCAGTACTTC.

This clone was counted once. V usage is TRBV5-8 and J usage is TRBJ2-7; D gene ambiguous. V lost 4 bases and J lost 0, with 14 bases in between. The germline CDR1 and CDR2 sequences are SGHTS and YDEGEE. The CDR3 totals 15 residues. The CDR3 sequence is CASSPELNDSYEQYF. The CDR3 DNA reads as TGTGCCAGCAGCCCGGAGCTGAACGACTCCTACGAGCAGTACTTC.

The genes are TRBV4-2 and TRBJ2-3, with 13 nucleotides matching TRBD2. The germline CDR1 and CDR2 sequences are LGHNA and YNFKEQ. Trimming at V came to 4 bases and at J to 5 bases, leaving 6 bases not matched to a gene. This CDR3 region has 16 residues. The CDR3 here is CASSLETSGGKDTQYF. The CDR3 DNA reads as TGTGCCAGCAGCCTTGAGACTAGCGGGGGGAAAGATACGCAGTATTTT.